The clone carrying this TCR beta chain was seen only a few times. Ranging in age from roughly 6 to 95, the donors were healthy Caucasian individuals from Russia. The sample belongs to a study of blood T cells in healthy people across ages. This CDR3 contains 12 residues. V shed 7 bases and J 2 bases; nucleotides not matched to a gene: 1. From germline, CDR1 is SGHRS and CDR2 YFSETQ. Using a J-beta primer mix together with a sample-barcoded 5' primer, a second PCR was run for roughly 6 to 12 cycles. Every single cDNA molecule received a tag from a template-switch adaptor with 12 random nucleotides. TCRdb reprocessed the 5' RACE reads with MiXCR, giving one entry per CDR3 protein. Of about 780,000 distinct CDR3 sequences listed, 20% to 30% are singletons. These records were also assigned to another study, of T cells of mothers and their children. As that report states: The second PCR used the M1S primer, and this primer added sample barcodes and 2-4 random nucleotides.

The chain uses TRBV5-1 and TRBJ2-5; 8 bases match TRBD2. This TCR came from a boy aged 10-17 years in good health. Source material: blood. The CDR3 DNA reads TGCGCCAGCGCTAGCGGGCAAGAGACCCAGTACTTC. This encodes CASASGQETQYF.